The present entry profiles one TCR beta chain with its context. The data were obtained in a study of shared clonotypes between healthy human individuals. Study background: CD4 naive cells filled three plates per donor, CD4 memory three, CD8 naive two and CD8 memory one.

This CDR3 region has 15 residues. Deletions cut 1 base from V and 0 bases from J, with 8 bases between. Germline CDR1 is SGHTS and CDR2 is YDEGEE. Adult Caucasians living in Nashville, Tennessee made up all of the donors. The study separated CD4+ cells into CD45RA+ naive and CD45RA-negative memory subsets. At a deep level, the assay was run. Profiled with immunoSEQ multiplex PCR; TCRdb holds only in-frame clones, not every one. The data contain roughly 2.4 million clones, about 94% of them singletons. The rearrangement links TRBV5-8 to TRBJ1-3; D call uncertain. The receptor's source is a man between 18 and 35 years old in good health. Sequencing was performed on naive CD4+ T cells sorted from blood. Subset specified: CD45RA+ positively selected. The CDR3 DNA reads as TGTGCCAGCAGCTTGTTATACCTCTCTGGAAACACCATATATTTT. This codes for CASSLLYLSGNTIYF.